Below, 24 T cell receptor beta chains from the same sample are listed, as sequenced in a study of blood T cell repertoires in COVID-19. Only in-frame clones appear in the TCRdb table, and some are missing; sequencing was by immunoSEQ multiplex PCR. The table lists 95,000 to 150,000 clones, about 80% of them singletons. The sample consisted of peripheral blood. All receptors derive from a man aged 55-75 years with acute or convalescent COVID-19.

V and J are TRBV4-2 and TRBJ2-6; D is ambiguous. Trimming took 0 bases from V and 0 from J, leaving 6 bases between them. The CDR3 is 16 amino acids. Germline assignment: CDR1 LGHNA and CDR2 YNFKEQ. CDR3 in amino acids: CASSQDSVSGANVLTF. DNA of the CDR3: TGTGCCAGCAGCCAAGATTCCGTCTCTGGGGCCAACGTCCTGACTTTC.

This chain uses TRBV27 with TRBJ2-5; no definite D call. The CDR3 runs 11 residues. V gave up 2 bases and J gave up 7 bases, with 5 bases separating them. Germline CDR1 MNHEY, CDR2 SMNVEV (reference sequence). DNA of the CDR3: TGTGCCAGCAGTTTAAACGGGACCCAGTACTTC. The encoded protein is CASSLNGTQYF.

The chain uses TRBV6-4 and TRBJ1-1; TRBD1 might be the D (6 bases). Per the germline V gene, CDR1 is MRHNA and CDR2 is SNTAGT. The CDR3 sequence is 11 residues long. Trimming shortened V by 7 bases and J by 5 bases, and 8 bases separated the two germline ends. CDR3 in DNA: TGTGCCAGCAATCAGGGGACTGAAGCTTTCTTT. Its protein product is CASNQGTEAFF.

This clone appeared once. The CDR3 bases are TGTGCCAGTAGAGAGACAGGGGGCGTCGAGCAGTACTTC. It yields the protein CASRETGGVEQYF. V and J are TRBV19 and TRBJ2-7; TRBD1 aligns across 10 bases. Trimming removed 6 bases from V and 6 bases from J; junction bases left unmatched: 5. The CDR3 runs 13 residues. CDR1 and CDR2 from the germline V gene are LNHDA and SQIVND (reference sequence).

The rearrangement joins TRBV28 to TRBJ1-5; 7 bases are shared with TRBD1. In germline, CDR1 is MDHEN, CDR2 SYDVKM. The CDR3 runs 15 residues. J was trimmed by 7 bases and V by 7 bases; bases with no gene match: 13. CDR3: CASNPPDRNFQPQHF. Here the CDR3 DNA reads TGTGCCAGCAATCCACCGGACAGGAACTTCCAGCCCCAGCATTTT.

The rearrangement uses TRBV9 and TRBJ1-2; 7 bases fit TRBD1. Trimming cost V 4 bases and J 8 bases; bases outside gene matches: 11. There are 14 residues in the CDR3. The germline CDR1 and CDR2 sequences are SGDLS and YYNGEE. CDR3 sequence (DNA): TGTGCCAGCAGCTCAGGGGGTTCAGTCTCCGGCTACACCTTC. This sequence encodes CASSSGGSVSGYTF.

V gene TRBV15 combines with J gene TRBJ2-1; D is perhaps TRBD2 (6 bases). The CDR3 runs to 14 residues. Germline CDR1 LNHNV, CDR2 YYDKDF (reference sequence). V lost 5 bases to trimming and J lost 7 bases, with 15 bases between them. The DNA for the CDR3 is TGTGCCACCAGCGACCCTGGGACTCTAAATGAGCAGTTCTTC. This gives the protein CATSDPGTLNEQFF.

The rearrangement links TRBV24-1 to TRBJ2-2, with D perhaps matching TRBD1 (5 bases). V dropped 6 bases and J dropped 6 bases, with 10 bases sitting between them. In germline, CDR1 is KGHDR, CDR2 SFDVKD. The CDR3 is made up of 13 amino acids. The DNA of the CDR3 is TGTGCCACCAGTATCCAGGGATCCGGGGAGCTGTTTTTT. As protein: CATSIQGSGELFF.

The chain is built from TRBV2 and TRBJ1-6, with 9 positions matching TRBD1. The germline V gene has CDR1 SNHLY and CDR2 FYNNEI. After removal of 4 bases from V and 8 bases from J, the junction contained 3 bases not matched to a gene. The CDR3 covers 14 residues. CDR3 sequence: CASSAGTGYSPLHF. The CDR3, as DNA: TGTGCCAGCAGTGCCGGGACAGGGTATTCACCCCTCCACTTT.

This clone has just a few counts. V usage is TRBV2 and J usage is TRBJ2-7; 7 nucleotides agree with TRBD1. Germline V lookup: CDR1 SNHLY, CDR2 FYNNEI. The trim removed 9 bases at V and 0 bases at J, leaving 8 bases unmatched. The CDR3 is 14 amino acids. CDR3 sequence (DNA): TGTGCCAGTCGTTGGACAGGCAACTCCTACGAGCAGTACTTC. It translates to CASRWTGNSYEQYF.

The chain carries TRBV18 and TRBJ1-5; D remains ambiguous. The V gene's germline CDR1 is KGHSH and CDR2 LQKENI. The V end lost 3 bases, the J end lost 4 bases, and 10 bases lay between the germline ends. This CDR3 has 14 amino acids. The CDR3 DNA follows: TGTGCCAGCTCACCGCCAGGCTCTAATCAGCCCCAGCATTTT. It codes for CASSPPGSNQPQHF.

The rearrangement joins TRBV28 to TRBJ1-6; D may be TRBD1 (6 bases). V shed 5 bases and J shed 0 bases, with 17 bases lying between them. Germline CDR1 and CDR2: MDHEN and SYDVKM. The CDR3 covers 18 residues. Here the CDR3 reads CASSPSTGLGSYNSPLHF. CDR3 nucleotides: TGTGCCAGCAGTCCAAGCACAGGGCTCGGCTCCTATAATTCACCCCTCCACTTT. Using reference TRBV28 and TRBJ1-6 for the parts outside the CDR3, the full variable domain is DVKVTQSSRYLVKRTGEKVFLECVQDMDHENMFWYRQDPGLGLRLIYFSYDVKMKEKGDIPEGYSVSREKKERFSLILESASTNQTSMYLCASSPSTGLGSYNSPLHFGNGTRLTVT.

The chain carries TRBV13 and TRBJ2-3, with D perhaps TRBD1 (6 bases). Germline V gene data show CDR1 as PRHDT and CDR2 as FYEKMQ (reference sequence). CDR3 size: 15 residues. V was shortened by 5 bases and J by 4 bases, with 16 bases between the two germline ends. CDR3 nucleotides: TGTGCCAGCAGCGAGTCTCAGACAGGACCAGATACGCAGTATTTT. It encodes CASSESQTGPDTQYF.

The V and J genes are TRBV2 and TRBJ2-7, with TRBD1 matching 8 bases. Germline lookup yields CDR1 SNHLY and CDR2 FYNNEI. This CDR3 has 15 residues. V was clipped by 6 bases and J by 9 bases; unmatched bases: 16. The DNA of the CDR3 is TGTGCCAGCAGGCCCCTAGGACAGGGACCTGTTCGGCAGTACTTC. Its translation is CASRPLGQGPVRQYF.

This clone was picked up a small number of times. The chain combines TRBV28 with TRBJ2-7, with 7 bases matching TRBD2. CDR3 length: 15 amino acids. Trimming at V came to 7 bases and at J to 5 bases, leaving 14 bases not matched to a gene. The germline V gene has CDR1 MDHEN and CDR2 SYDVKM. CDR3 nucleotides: TGTGCCAGCAACGGGGCGGGGGAGTCACTACACGAGCAGTACTTC. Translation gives CASNGAGESLHEQYF.

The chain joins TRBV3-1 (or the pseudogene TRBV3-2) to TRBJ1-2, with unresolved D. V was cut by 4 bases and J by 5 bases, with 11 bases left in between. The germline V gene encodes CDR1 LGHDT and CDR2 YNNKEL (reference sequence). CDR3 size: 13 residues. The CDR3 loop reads CASSLFEGYGYTF. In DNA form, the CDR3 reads TGTGCCAGCAGCCTGTTTGAGGGATATGGCTACACCTTC.

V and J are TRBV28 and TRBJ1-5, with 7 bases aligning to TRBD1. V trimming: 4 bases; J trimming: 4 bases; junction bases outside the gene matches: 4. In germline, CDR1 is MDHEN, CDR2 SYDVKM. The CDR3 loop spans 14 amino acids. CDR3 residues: CASSSGQQNQPQHF. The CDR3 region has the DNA TGTGCCAGCAGTTCGGGACAGCAAAATCAGCCCCAGCATTTT.

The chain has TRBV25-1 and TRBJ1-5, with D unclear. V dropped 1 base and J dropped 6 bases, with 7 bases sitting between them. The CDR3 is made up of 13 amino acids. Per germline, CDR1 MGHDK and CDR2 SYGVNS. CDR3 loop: CASSELVGQPQHF. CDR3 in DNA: TGTGCCAGCAGTGAATTGGTCGGTCAGCCCCAGCATTTT.

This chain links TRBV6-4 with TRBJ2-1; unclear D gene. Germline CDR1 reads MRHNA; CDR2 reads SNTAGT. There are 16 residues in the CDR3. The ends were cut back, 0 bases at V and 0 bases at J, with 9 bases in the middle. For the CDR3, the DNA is TGTGCCAGCAGTGACTCTTCCCGTAGCTCCTACAATGAGCAGTTCTTC. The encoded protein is CASSDSSRSSYNEQFF.

The CDR3 here is CASSYGASGSHTQYF. CDR3 sequence (DNA): TGTGCCAGCAGTTACGGGGCTAGCGGGAGCCATACGCAGTATTTT. The chain employs TRBV6-5 and TRBJ2-3; 10 bases are shared with TRBD2. The CDR3 has 15 residues. Germline V CDR1 and CDR2: MNHEY, SVGAGI. Trimming removed 2 bases from V and 7 bases from J; junction bases left unmatched: 6.

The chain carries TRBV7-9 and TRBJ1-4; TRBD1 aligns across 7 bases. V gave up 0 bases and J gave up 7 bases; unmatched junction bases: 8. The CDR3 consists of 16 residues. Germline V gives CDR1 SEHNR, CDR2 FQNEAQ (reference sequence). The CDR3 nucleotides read TGTGCCAGCAGCTTAGCGTCCGGGACAGTGGGTGAAAAACTGTTTTTT. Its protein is CASSLASGTVGEKLFF.

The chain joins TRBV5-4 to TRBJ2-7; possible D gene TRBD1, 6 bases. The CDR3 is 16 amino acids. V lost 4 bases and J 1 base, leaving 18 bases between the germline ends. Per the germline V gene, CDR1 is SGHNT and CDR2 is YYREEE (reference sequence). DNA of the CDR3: TGTGCCAGCAGCACCTACCCCGGGACAAAGTCCTACGAGCAGTACTTC. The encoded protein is CASSTYPGTKSYEQYF.

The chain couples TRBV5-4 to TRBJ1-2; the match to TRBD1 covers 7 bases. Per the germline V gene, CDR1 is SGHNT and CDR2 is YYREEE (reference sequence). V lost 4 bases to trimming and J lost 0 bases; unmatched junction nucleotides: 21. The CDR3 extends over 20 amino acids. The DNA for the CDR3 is TGTGCCAGCAGCCCCTCCTTCGCCCGGACAGGTTCGGGCCCTAACTATGGCTACACCTTC. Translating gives CASSPSFARTGSGPNYGYTF.

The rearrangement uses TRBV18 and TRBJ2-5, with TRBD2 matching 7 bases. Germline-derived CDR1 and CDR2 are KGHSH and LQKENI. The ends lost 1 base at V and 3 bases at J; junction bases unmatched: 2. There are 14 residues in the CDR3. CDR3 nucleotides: TGTGCCAGCTCACCACGGGGAGGGGAAGAGACCCAGTACTTC. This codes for CASSPRGGEETQYF. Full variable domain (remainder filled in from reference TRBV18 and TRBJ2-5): NAGVMQNPRHLVRRRGQEARLRCSPMKGHSHVYWYRQLPEEGLKFMVYLQKENIIDESGMPKERFSAEFPKEGPSILRIQQVVRGDSAAYFCASSPRGGEETQYFGPGTRLLVL.